This TCR beta chain was sequenced for a study of cytomegalovirus exposure and HLA in healthy donors. Vbeta (60) and Jbeta (13) primers were used in the PCR. The assay was immunoSEQ multiplex PCR, and TCRdb's table has in-frame clones only and misses some. The sample includes some 76,000 clones, more than 55% of them seen just once. Germline lookup yields CDR1 MDHEN and CDR2 SYDVKM. The CDR3 spans 15 residues. Specimen: PBMCs. The V and J genes are TRBV28 and TRBJ2-5; TRBD2 might be the D (5 bases). The end of the DNA is better explained by TRBJ2-7, so the J call may be wrong. This clonotype was obtained from a man in his fifties or sixties in good health and CMV-seropositive. Written as DNA, the CDR3 is TGTGCCAGCAGCGCCCCTAGCTTAAGCTCCTACGAGCAGTACTTC. It translates to CASSAPSLSSYEQYF.